The next 32 T cell receptor beta chains were all read from a single sample in a study of blood T cell repertoires in COVID-19. Sequencing was performed with immunoSEQ multiplex PCR; in TCRdb, only in-frame clones are kept and a portion is missing. The sample has around 210,000 clones, around 85% seen once; the top ten hold around 0.93%. The sequenced material came from peripheral blood. These receptors all come from a man aged 60 to 75 with COVID-19, enrolled during active disease.

Only one count was recorded for this clone. V gene TRBV5-6 combines with J gene TRBJ1-5; no firm D call. Trimming removed 10 bases at V and 3 bases at J, with 17 bases between. This CDR3 contains 14 residues. Germline CDR1 is SGHDT and CDR2 is YYEEEE. The CDR3 is CAGYLERINQPQHF. Here the CDR3 DNA reads TGTGCCGGGTACCTGGAGAGAATCAATCAGCCCCAGCATTTT.

This clone has a handful of counts. V usage is TRBV10-2 and J usage is TRBJ2-7; possibly TRBD1 for D (5 bases). Germline V gene sequence: CDR1 WSHSY, CDR2 SAAADI. V was cut by 6 bases and J by 5 bases, with 8 bases left in between. This CDR3 spans 11 amino acids. The CDR3 DNA reads as TGCGCCAGCAGGACAGAAGACGAGCAGTACTTC. This gives the protein CASRTEDEQYF.

The chain is built from TRBV4-2 and TRBJ1-4; no reliable D call. Germline CDR1 and CDR2: LGHNA and YNFKEQ. V shed 0 bases and J shed 0 bases, with 8 bases lying between them. The CDR3 runs to 16 residues. The CDR3 reads CASSQDIGATNEKLFF. CDR3 bases: TGTGCCAGCAGCCAAGATATAGGAGCAACTAATGAAAAACTGTTTTTT.

The J gene is TRBJ1-1, the V gene TRBV6-2 or TRBV6-3; perhaps TRBD1 as D (6 bases). This CDR3 spans 14 amino acids. V lost 3 bases, J lost 7 bases, and 15 bases lay in between. Germline V gene sequence: CDR1 MNHEY, CDR2 SVGEGT. Here the CDR3 reads CASSYQLGAIEAFF. CDR3 nucleotides: TGTGCCAGCAGTTATCAGCTGGGGGCAATTGAAGCTTTCTTT.

The chain uses TRBV14 and TRBJ1-6, with no clear D. Trimming stripped 2 bases from V and 7 bases from J, with 9 bases between. CDR1 is SGHDN and CDR2 is FVKESK in the germline V gene. The CDR3 covers 14 residues. CDR3 loop: CASSQFRPNSPLHF. DNA for the CDR3: TGTGCCAGCAGCCAATTCAGGCCAAATTCACCCCTCCACTTT.

The chain combines TRBV10-2 with TRBJ2-1; TRBD1 might be the D (5 bases). The CDR3 extends over 12 amino acids. In germline, CDR1 is WSHSY, CDR2 SAAADI. V lost 8 bases to trimming and J lost 7 bases, with 12 bases between them. The DNA of the CDR3 is TGCGCCAGCGGCAGGGATTGGAATGAGCAGTTCTTC. The encoded protein is CASGRDWNEQFF.

CDR3 bases: TGTGCCAGCAGTTTTTTTCTCCAGACTGGGAGGTGGGATCAGCCCCAGCATTTT. This codes for CASSFFLQTGRWDQPQHF. V gene TRBV28 combines with J gene TRBJ1-5, with D hard to call. This CDR3 spans 18 amino acids. CDR1 and CDR2 from the germline V gene are MDHEN and SYDVKM. V lost 3 bases to trimming and J lost 5 bases, with 23 bases between them.

V and J are TRBV7-3 and TRBJ2-3, with TRBD2 matching 10 bases. V trimming: 2 bases; J trimming: 13 bases; junction bases outside the gene matches: 9. Per germline, CDR1 SGHTA and CDR2 FQGTGA. CDR3 size: 14 residues. The CDR3 coding sequence is TGTGCCAGCAGCTTAGTGGGAACTAGCGGGGTCAAGTATTTT. It yields the protein CASSLVGTSGVKYF.

CDR3 DNA sequence: TGCGCCAGCAGCTTGATGGCGGGAACTGACACCGGGGAGCTGTTTTTT. Translated, it gives CASSLMAGTDTGELFF. V and J are TRBV5-1 and TRBJ2-2; TRBD2 might be the D (6 bases). This CDR3 spans 16 amino acids. Trimming removed 1 base at V and 3 bases at J, with 13 bases between. The germline gives CDR1 SGHRS, CDR2 YFSETQ.

The genes are TRBV2 and TRBJ2-1, with 7 bases fitting TRBD2. The trim removed 7 bases at V and 4 bases at J, leaving 7 bases unmatched. The CDR3 is 14 amino acids. CDR1 is SNHLY and CDR2 is FYNNEI in the germline V gene. The CDR3 region has the DNA TGTGCCAGCAAAAAGGCTAGCGGTTACAATGAGCAGTTCTTC. It is translated as CASKKASGYNEQFF. Combining the CDR3 with reference TRBV2 and TRBJ2-1 gives the whole variable domain EPEVTQTPSHQVTQMGQEVILRCVPISNHLYFYWYRQILGQKVEFLVSFYNNEISEKSEIFDDQFSVERPDGSNFTLKIRSTKLEDSAMYFCASKKASGYNEQFFGPGTRLTVL.

The V gene is TRBV30, the J gene TRBJ1-1; tentatively, D is TRBD1 (6 bases). V dropped 0 bases and J dropped 4 bases, with 18 bases sitting between them. This CDR3 region has 16 residues. The germline V gene has CDR1 GTSNPN and CDR2 SVGIG (reference sequence). The CDR3 DNA follows: TGTGCCTGGAGTGTACGGGGGGGCAGCGTGGGCACTGAAGCTTTCTTT. Its translation is CAWSVRGGSVGTEAFF.

CDR3 region: CASSRTGGINSPLHF. The CDR3, as DNA: TGTGCCAGCAGTAGAACAGGGGGCATAAATTCACCCCTCCACTTT. V and J are TRBV6-5 and TRBJ1-6; 9 nucleotides match TRBD1. CDR1 MNHEY and CDR2 SVGAGI come from the germline V gene. V lost 5 bases, J lost 7 bases, and 6 bases stayed unmatched. The CDR3 is made up of 15 amino acids.

CDR3 residues: CASSDWGQGPYEQYF. CDR3 DNA sequence: TGTGCCAGCAGCGATTGGGGACAGGGGCCCTACGAGCAGTACTTC. The rearrangement uses TRBV13 and TRBJ2-7; 10 bases match TRBD1. Trimming cost V 5 bases and J 2 bases; bases outside gene matches: 6. The germline V gene encodes CDR1 PRHDT and CDR2 FYEKMQ (reference sequence). The CDR3 is 15 residues long.

The rearrangement joins TRBV28 to TRBJ1-2; no definite D call. This CDR3 contains 15 residues. V lost 3 bases to trimming and J lost 2 bases, with 13 bases between them. Germline CDR1 is MDHEN and CDR2 is SYDVKM. The CDR3 loop is CASSLWSGQNYGYTF. DNA for the CDR3: TGTGCCAGCAGTTTGTGGTCGGGTCAGAACTATGGCTACACCTTC.

The V call is TRBV10-1, the J call TRBJ1-3; D is uncertain. The germline CDR1 and CDR2 sequences are WNHNN and SYGVQD (reference sequence). The ends were cut back, 4 bases at V and 5 bases at J, with 9 bases in the middle. The CDR3 has 13 residues. The CDR3 DNA sequence: TGCGCCAGCAGTGGCGGGAGTAGAAACACCATATATTTT. Encoded protein: CASSGGSRNTIYF.

The chain uses TRBV18 and TRBJ2-3, with D possibly being TRBD1 (5 bases). The CDR3 sequence is 13 residues long. Germline-derived CDR1 and CDR2 are KGHSH and LQKENI. V was shortened by 3 bases and J by 6 bases, with 10 bases between the two germline ends. The CDR3 coding sequence is TGTGCCAGCTCACCTCGAGCAGGGGATACGCAGTATTTT. This sequence encodes CASSPRAGDTQYF. Full variable domain (outside the CDR3, taken from reference TRBV18 and TRBJ2-3): NAGVMQNPRHLVRRRGQEARLRCSPMKGHSHVYWYRQLPEEGLKFMVYLQKENIIDESGMPKERFSAEFPKEGPSILRIQQVVRGDSAAYFCASSPRAGDTQYFGPGTRLTVL.

The rearrangement uses TRBV30 and TRBJ1-5; 7 bases fit TRBD1. The V and J ends lost 2 bases and 0 bases, in that order; junction bases with no gene match: 7. The V gene's germline CDR1 is GTSNPN and CDR2 SVGIG (reference sequence). This CDR3 is 16 amino acids long. This CDR3 reads CAWSSSGTASNQPQHF. The CDR3 nucleotides are TGTGCCTGGAGTTCTTCCGGGACAGCTAGCAATCAGCCCCAGCATTTT.

This chain's CDR3 is CSVATSGTDTQYF. The CDR3 DNA reads as TGCAGCGTTGCCACTAGCGGCACAGATACGCAGTATTTT. V usage is TRBV29-1 and J usage is TRBJ2-3, with 7 nucleotides matching TRBD2. The junction had 2 bases not matched to a gene; V was cut back by 4 bases and J by 1 base. Germline V gene sequence: CDR1 SQVTM, CDR2 ANQGSEA. This CDR3 has 13 amino acids.

This clone was counted a single time. The rearrangement uses TRBV28 and TRBJ2-7, with D uncertain. Germline V gene lookup returns CDR1 MDHEN and CDR2 SYDVKM. This CDR3 spans 15 amino acids. V lost 3 bases and J lost 0, with 12 bases in between. CDR3 loop: CASSLVAFSSYEQYF. CDR3 bases: TGTGCCAGCAGTTTGGTGGCCTTCAGCTCCTACGAGCAGTACTTC.

This chain uses TRBV7-9 with TRBJ1-1; D gene ambiguous. The CDR3 contains 14 residues. Germline CDR1 reads SEHNR; CDR2 reads FQNEAQ (reference sequence). The germline V and J ends were trimmed by 3 bases and 4 bases, with 12 bases remaining between them. The CDR3 region is CASSLRGSGTEAFF. The CDR3 DNA sequence: TGTGCCAGCAGCTTGCGAGGGAGCGGCACTGAAGCTTTCTTT.

The chain combines TRBV3-1 (or the pseudogene TRBV3-2) with TRBJ1-2, with D maybe TRBD1 (6 bases). Deletions cut 3 bases from V and 5 bases from J, with 13 bases between. The CDR3 has 14 residues. Per the germline V gene, CDR1 is LGHDT and CDR2 is YNNKEL (reference sequence). Here the CDR3 reads CASSHTGIGYGYTF. As DNA, the CDR3 is TGTGCCAGCAGCCATACAGGGATTGGATATGGCTACACCTTC.

The chain uses TRBV29-1 and TRBJ2-1; a possible D gene is TRBD2 (7 bases). V gave up 7 bases and J gave up 6 bases, with 25 bases separating them. The CDR3 sequence is 16 residues long. Germline values: CDR1 SQVTM, CDR2 ANQGSEA. The CDR3 loop reads CSASGTTNAAFNEQFF. The DNA of the CDR3 is TGCAGCGCGAGCGGGACAACAAACGCCGCTTTCAATGAGCAGTTCTTC.

As DNA, the CDR3 is TGTGCCAGCAGTGAACCGGCCCGGCCCAGGACCCAGCATTTT. Translated, it gives CASSEPARPRTQHF. The J gene is TRBJ1-5, the V gene TRBV6-1; unclear D gene. V lost 2 bases and J lost 11, with 16 bases in between. This CDR3 has 14 residues. CDR1 and CDR2 (germline): MNHNS, SASEGT.

This clone has more than one count but fewer than ten. V usage is TRBV27 and J usage is TRBJ1-2, with no clear D. The V and J ends lost 4 bases and 3 bases respectively, with 18 bases between them. CDR3 length: 16 amino acids. CDR1 and CDR2 from the germline V gene are MNHEY and SMNVEV (reference sequence). The CDR3 sequence is CASSSNPGGRDYGYTF. The CDR3 DNA is TGTGCCAGCAGTTCGAATCCGGGCGGGAGGGACTATGGCTACACCTTC.

The chain couples TRBV19 to TRBJ1-3; possible D gene TRBD1, 5 bases. CDR3 size: 14 residues. CDR1 and CDR2 from the germline V gene are LNHDA and SQIVND (reference sequence). Trimming took off 3 bases at V and 1 base at J, with 7 bases between the two ends. The CDR3 sequence is CASSMSGSGNTIYF. For the CDR3, the DNA is TGTGCCAGTAGTATGTCAGGGTCTGGAAACACCATATATTTT. The variable domain in full, completed from reference TRBV19 and TRBJ1-3, reads DGGITQSPKYLFRKEGQNVTLSCEQNLNHDAMYWYRQDPGQGLRLIYYSQIVNDFQKGDIAEGYSVSREKKESFPLTVTSAQKNPTAFYLCASSMSGSGNTIYFGEGSWLTVV.

This chain connects TRBV9 to TRBJ1-3; 7 bases match TRBD1. The CDR3 extends over 15 amino acids. Germline V lookup: CDR1 SGDLS, CDR2 YYNGEE. After removal of 4 bases from V and 0 bases from J, the junction contained 4 bases not matched to a gene. DNA of the CDR3: TGTGCCAGCAGCCCCCGACAGGGCTCTGGAAACACCATATATTTT. Translation gives CASSPRQGSGNTIYF.

The count of this clone is one. This chain uses TRBV7-3 with TRBJ2-2, with 10 bases lining up with TRBD1. The CDR3 loop spans 16 amino acids. The ends lost 3 bases at V and 4 bases at J; junction bases unmatched: 5. The germline gives CDR1 SGHTA, CDR2 FQGTGA. The CDR3 reads CASSLGTGVGTGELFF. DNA for the CDR3: TGTGCCAGCAGCTTGGGGACAGGGGTAGGCACCGGGGAGCTGTTTTTT.

The chain recombines TRBV9 with TRBJ2-7, with D possibly TRBD1 on 6 matching bases. V was pared by 4 bases and J by 4 bases, with 12 bases between. The germline V gene has CDR1 SGDLS and CDR2 YYNGEE. The CDR3 spans 13 residues. This CDR3 reads CASSSGQPYEQYF. The CDR3 DNA follows: TGTGCCAGCAGCTCCGGACAGCCGTACGAGCAGTACTTC.

The chain uses TRBV5-1 and TRBJ2-1; 7 bases align to TRBD1. Germline assignment: CDR1 SGHRS and CDR2 YFSETQ. Trimming removed 2 bases from V and 2 bases from J; junction bases left unmatched: 4. CDR3 length equals 15 residues. The CDR3 nucleotides read TGCGCCAGCAGCTTAACAGGGGTGACCTACAATGAGCAGTTCTTC. This gives the protein CASSLTGVTYNEQFF.

This chain links TRBV5-1 with TRBJ2-3; no clear D gene. Trimming cost V 2 bases and J 8 bases, with 6 bases left between them. The CDR3 covers 11 residues. CDR1 SGHRS and CDR2 YFSETQ come from the germline V gene. CDR3 in amino acids: CASSLDSTQYF. The DNA of the CDR3 is TGCGCCAGCAGCTTAGACTCTACGCAGTATTTT.

The rearrangement links TRBV12-5 to TRBJ1-1; TRBD1 is a possible D gene (5 bases). With 7 bases removed from V and 5 bases from J, the gap between germline ends came to 11 bases. Germline V gene data show CDR1 as LGHNT and CDR2 as FRNRAP. The CDR3 runs to 12 residues. The CDR3 DNA is TGTGCTAGTGCACCAGGGATAACTGAAGCTTTCTTT. It yields the protein CASAPGITEAFF.

The count of this clone is one. The chain recombines TRBV4-2 with TRBJ1-6; D unresolved. Trimming stripped 0 bases from V and 2 bases from J, with 8 bases between. This CDR3 contains 16 residues. Looked up from germline, CDR1 is LGHNA and CDR2 is YNFKEQ. CDR3 residues: CASSQDGQPYNSPLHF. CDR3 bases: TGTGCCAGCAGCCAAGATGGGCAGCCCTATAATTCACCCCTCCACTTT.